The 24 T cell receptor beta chains listed next were all sequenced from one sample in a study of CXCR3-negative and CXCR3-positive naive CD8 T cells. The method, 5' RACE with UMI labels, was used to prepare the TRB cDNA libraries. TCRdb re-analyzed the 5' RACE reads; it lists each CDR3 protein once, without DNA. This table lists roughly 140,000 distinct CDR3 sequences. Study findings and constraints: CXCR3-positive naive cells carried more hydrophobic TRB CDR3s than CXCR3-negative naive cells did.

No cognate antigen is known for these TCRs. The sequencing sample was made of naive CXCR3+ CD8+ T cells from blood. Subset specified: CD45RO-CCR7+CD27+CD95- naive CD8+ T cells expressing CXCR3 (TNR3+). These TCRs come from a human donor in good health. Some clones in this sample may be carry-over from other donors' samples.

The chain is built from TRBV5-6 and TRBJ2-3. The CDR3 runs to 14 residues. CDR1 SGHDT and CDR2 YYEEEE come from the germline V gene. The chain's CDR3 is CASSWDRMPDTQYF.

J is TRBJ2-5 and V is TRBV20-1. In germline, CDR1 is DFQATT, CDR2 SNEGSKA (reference sequence). The CDR3 extends over 12 amino acids. This chain's CDR3 is CSAPEIGETQYF.

This rearrangement joins TRBV23-1 to TRBJ1-5. TRBV23-1 is identified as an open reading frame with a role that is uncertain. The CDR3 sequence is 19 residues long. CDR3 residues: CASSQGAAGGSGGNQPQHF.

The J gene is TRBJ2-7, the V gene TRBV12-3 or TRBV12-4; TCRdb returns TRBD1, unconfirmable since there is no DNA. This CDR3 contains 14 residues. CDR3 protein: CASSLTGYSYEQYF.

This rearrangement joins TRBV21-1 to TRBJ1-1; TCRdb names TRBD1, which stays unverified in the absence of DNA. TRBV21-1 is a documented pseudogene. The CDR3 length is 16 residues. The CDR3 spells CASSNGTHYQNTEAFF.

The chain uses TRBV7-9 and TRBJ2-7; TCRdb lists TRBD1, though no DNA is available to test this call. The germline V gene has CDR1 SEHNR and CDR2 FQNEAQ (reference sequence). The CDR3 is made up of 14 amino acids. The CDR3 sequence is CASSLRDSSYEQYF.

The gene calls are TRBV6-5 and TRBJ2-3; lacking DNA, the TRBD2 call made by TCRdb goes unchecked. From germline, CDR1 is MNHEY and CDR2 SVGAGI. The CDR3 extends over 15 amino acids. The CDR3 reads CASSYLAGSTDTQYF.

The J gene is TRBJ1-4, the V gene TRBV3-1. The CDR3 runs to 16 residues. Germline V gives CDR1 LGHDT, CDR2 YNNKEL (reference sequence). CDR3 sequence reads: CASSQDWEGPDEKLFF.

The chain has TRBV7-6 and TRBJ2-3; the D call of TRBD1 rests on TCRdb alone, since no DNA is present to check it. The CDR3 runs to 15 residues. CDR1 is SGHVS, CDR2 FNYEAQ, per germline. The CDR3 loop reads CASSPGHGGPGTQYF.

The chain joins TRBV12-3 or TRBV12-4 to TRBJ2-1. This CDR3 has 12 amino acids. CDR3 sequence: CASSPNYHEQFF.

The J gene is TRBJ2-1, the V gene TRBV29-1; the TCRdb call, TRBD2, lacks DNA for checking. The CDR3 contains 13 residues. Germline CDR1 and CDR2: SQVTM and ANQGSEA. CDR3 residues: CSAPTSGIDEQFF.

CDR3 amino acids: CASSQYRTDTQYF. The chain has TRBV14 and TRBJ2-3. There are 13 residues in the CDR3. The germline V gene encodes CDR1 SGHDN and CDR2 FVKESK.

The J gene is TRBJ2-2, the V gene TRBV4-3; TCRdb outputs TRBD1, but without DNA this stays unchecked. From germline, CDR1 is LGHNA and CDR2 YSLEER. This CDR3 is built from 14 residues. CDR3 in amino acids: CASSQDPGSGELFF.

V is TRBV20-1 and J is TRBJ2-5; the D call of TRBD2 rests on TCRdb alone, since no DNA is present to check it. This CDR3 has 15 amino acids. The germline V gene has CDR1 DFQATT and CDR2 SNEGSKA (reference sequence). The CDR3 loop is CSARGVIPAQETQYF.

V and J are TRBV29-1 and TRBJ2-3; TCRdb gives TRBD2 as the D gene, but with no DNA this cannot be confirmed. The CDR3 covers 14 residues. Germline CDR1 is SQVTM and CDR2 is ANQGSEA. Here the CDR3 reads CSVEASSGTDTQYF.

V is TRBV25-1 and J is TRBJ2-2; TCRdb's D gene call, TRBD2, goes unchecked for lack of DNA. From germline, CDR1 is MGHDK and CDR2 SYGVNS. The CDR3 has 13 residues. CDR3 amino acids: CASNWTETGELFF.

CDR3 loop: CASSLWGPKEQYF. This rearrangement joins TRBV6-2 or TRBV6-3 to TRBJ2-7; TCRdb calls TRBD1, which cannot be checked without DNA. Germline CDR1 reads MNHEY; CDR2 reads SVGEGT. This CDR3 comprises 13 residues.

The gene calls are TRBV5-1 and TRBJ1-1. The CDR3 consists of 13 residues. Germline V gene data show CDR1 as SGHRS and CDR2 as YFSETQ. The CDR3 here is CASSFSSGAEAFF.

The chain combines TRBV29-1 with TRBJ2-5; absent DNA, TCRdb's TRBD1 call cannot be checked. The CDR3 sequence is 14 residues long. Germline assignment: CDR1 SQVTM and CDR2 ANQGSEA. This chain's CDR3 is CSAGGGVSSETQYF. The variable domain in full, completed from reference TRBV29-1 and TRBJ2-5, reads SAVISQKPSRDICQRGTSLTIQCQVDSQVTMMFWYRQQPGQSLTLIATANQGSEATYESGFVIDKFPISRPNLTFSTLTVSNMSPEDSSIYLCSAGGGVSSETQYFGPGTRLLVL.

The genes are TRBV7-9 and TRBJ2-3; the D gene TCRdb calls, TRBD1, cannot be checked with no DNA. The CDR3 has 17 residues. Germline values: CDR1 SEHNR, CDR2 FQNEAQ (reference sequence). The CDR3 here is CASSLAPDREGTDTQYF.

The chain uses TRBV29-1 and TRBJ1-2; TCRdb selects TRBD1, and the lack of DNA leaves this call unchecked. Germline V gene lookup returns CDR1 SQVTM and CDR2 ANQGSEA. The CDR3 loop spans 14 amino acids. The CDR3: CSSSPGGADYGYTF.

The rearrangement uses TRBV28 and TRBJ2-7; TCRdb calls TRBD1, which cannot be checked without DNA. Germline V gives CDR1 MDHEN, CDR2 SYDVKM. The CDR3 is 13 amino acids. CDR3: CASKPGRLYEQYF.

The chain links TRBV28 to TRBJ2-7; as DNA is missing, the TRBD2 call by TCRdb cannot be tested. CDR3 length equals 14 residues. In germline, CDR1 is MDHEN, CDR2 SYDVKM. The CDR3 spells CASSFSPGSYEQYF.

The CDR3 loop reads CASSYYRDRDSYEQYF. The gene calls are TRBV6-5 and TRBJ2-7; TCRdb's D gene call, TRBD1, goes unchecked for lack of DNA. There are 16 residues in the CDR3. Germline V gives CDR1 MNHEY, CDR2 SVGAGI.